This is a list of T cell receptor beta chains from one sample in a study of blood T cell repertoires in COVID-19. Sequencing used immunoSEQ multiplex PCR; TCRdb keeps in-frame clones, though not all of them. The data show some 490,000 clones, with less than 90% seen just once and around 8% held by the top ten. Sequencing used PBMCs or T cells enriched from blood (not recorded which). These receptors all stem from a woman aged 55-70 years who had recovered from COVID-19. Both conserved end residues are part of each CDR3.

j_gene	v_gene	CDR3aa
TRBJ2-7	TRBV6-6	CASSYSLSGGSYEQYF
TRBJ1-1	TRBV6-5	CASRTGALNTEAFF
TRBJ2-1	TRBV19	CASSMHPGTGAYNEQFF
TRBJ1-1	TRBV10-3	CAMRQGAGTEAFF
TRBJ2-3	TRBV5-1	CASKGQPGTDTQYF
TRBJ1-1	TRBV6-1	CASSEGARGTEAFF
TRBJ1-6	TRBV9	CASSVGAGDSPLHF
TRBJ2-3	TRBV19	CASSIGTGGPDTQYF
TRBJ1-2	TRBV30	CAWSAIQGDGYGYTF
TRBJ1-5	TRBV19	CASSIKGDGNQPQHF
TRBJ1-6	TRBV30	CAWRSGQGSDSPLHF
TRBJ1-4	TRBV6-5	CASSEGQFNEKLFF
TRBJ2-2	TRBV5-5	CASGKAGGQSGELFF
TRBJ2-3	TRBV9	CASSVVESHTDTQYF
TRBJ2-7	TRBV7-6	CASSLDNRVGAYEQYF
TRBJ2-1	TRBV5-6	CASSPQGAYNEQFF
TRBJ1-3	TRBV6-5	CASSRDRGSGNTIYF
TRBJ2-2	TRBV3-1/TRBV3-2	CASSPIGGRGNAGELFF
TRBJ1-1	TRBV30	CAWSRGQGVTEAFF
TRBJ1-4	TRBV5-8	CASSRTGTANEKLFF
TRBJ1-1	TRBV11-2	CASSLERQGNTEAFF
TRBJ1-2	TRBV6-5	CASSYGTAPNYGYTF
TRBJ1-6	TRBV28	CASSLMQFSTHGNSPLHF
TRBJ2-3	TRBV4-1	CASSQDSCGGDGIDTQYF
TRBJ2-2	TRBV7-2	CASSTSGAGELFF
TRBJ2-1	TRBV3-1/TRBV3-2	CASSQGQNNEQFF
TRBJ1-5	TRBV30	CAWTPDSSNQPQHF
TRBJ2-3	TRBV9	CASSVVGDPRTDTQYF
TRBJ1-2	TRBV29-1	CSVGAGGEYGYTF
TRBJ1-3	TRBV2	CASRTGGGNTIYF
TRBJ1-5	TRBV4-2	CASSQEANQPQHF
TRBJ2-5	TRBV30	CAWSYSETQYF
TRBJ2-7	TRBV24-1	CATSGTGNSYEQYF
TRBJ2-2	TRBV7-2	CASSLFSGGSTGELFF
TRBJ2-1	TRBV9	CASSHRTGSTPPGPYNEQFF
TRBJ1-6	TRBV4-1	CASSQDGGGNSPLHF
TRBJ1-5	TRBV15	CATSRDLNQPQHF
TRBJ2-5	TRBV6-5	CASRQGEKTQYF
TRBJ1-1	TRBV5-1	CASSHGTGNTEAFF
TRBJ1-5	TRBV2	CASSLPGQGWSNQPQHF